These 22 T cell receptor beta chains came from one sample sequenced in a study of cytomegalovirus exposure and HLA in healthy donors. Both 60 Vbeta primers and 13 Jbeta primers went into the PCR. Generated by immunoSEQ multiplex PCR, the TCRdb table keeps only in-frame clones and is missing some. The table includes approximately 220,000 clones, 70% to 85% detected once. Sample: PBMCs. These receptors all stem from a girl aged 2 to 9 in good health and CMV-seronegative.

The chain carries TRBV9 and TRBJ1-2, with 7 bases fitting TRBD1. J was trimmed by 6 bases and V by 3 bases; bases with no gene match: 11. The CDR3 has 15 residues. CDR1 and CDR2 from the germline V gene are SGDLS and YYNGEE. This CDR3 reads CASSGYTGTAHGYTF. CDR3 sequence (DNA): TGTGCCAGCAGCGGATATACCGGGACAGCGCATGGCTACACCTTC.

This clone has just one count. The junction and the germline gene differ at one end; a read error may be behind it. V is TRBV7-9 and J is TRBJ2-5; D perhaps matches TRBD2 (6 bases). Germline V lookup: CDR1 SEHNR, CDR2 FQNEAQ (reference sequence). CDR3 length: 15 residues. The chain's CDR3 is CSSSLGVSAGETQYF. The CDR3 DNA follows: TGTTCCAGCAGCCTAGGTGTGTCGGCGGGGGAGACCCAGTACTTC.

The V call is TRBV12-5, the J call TRBJ1-5; 11 nucleotides line up with TRBD1. Trimming cost V 2 bases and J 6 bases; bases outside gene matches: 6. CDR1 LGHNT and CDR2 FRNRAP come from the germline V gene. The CDR3 covers 16 residues. The CDR3 sequence: CASGLPDRGLGQPQHF. The DNA of the CDR3 is TGTGCTAGTGGTTTGCCGGACAGGGGGCTAGGTCAGCCCCAGCATTTT.

The V and J genes are TRBV6-1 and TRBJ2-2; the match to TRBD1 covers 8 bases. Germline V CDR1 and CDR2: MNHNS, SASEGT. This CDR3 spans 13 amino acids. V lost 9 bases and J lost 6; bases outside the gene matches: 6. DNA of the CDR3: TGTGCCAGTAAGACAGGGGCCGCCGGGGAGCTGTTTTTT. It translates to CASKTGAAGELFF.

The chain joins TRBV14 to TRBJ2-6; 8 bases are shared with TRBD1. V lost 3 bases and J lost 2; bases outside the gene matches: 3. The germline CDR1 and CDR2 sequences are SGHDN and FVKESK. The length of the CDR3 is 16 residues. Here the CDR3 DNA reads TGTGCCAGCAGCCAGGAACAGGGGGCTGGGGCCAACGTCCTGACTTTC. Translation: CASSQEQGAGANVLTF.

The chain is built from TRBV19 and TRBJ2-1, with TRBD1 matching 7 bases. Unmatched junction bases numbered 12, after V lost 6 bases and J lost 4 bases. CDR1 is LNHDA, CDR2 SQIVND, per germline (reference sequence). CDR3 size: 16 residues. The chain's CDR3 is CASSNPKEGAYNEQFF. CDR3 sequence (DNA): TGTGCCAGTAGCAACCCTAAAGAGGGGGCTTACAATGAGCAGTTCTTC. Combining the CDR3 with reference TRBV19 and TRBJ2-1 gives the whole variable domain DGGITQSPKYLFRKEGQNVTLSCEQNLNHDAMYWYRQDPGQGLRLIYYSQIVNDFQKGDIAEGYSVSREKKESFPLTVTSAQKNPTAFYLCASSNPKEGAYNEQFFGPGTRLTVL.

This clone appeared a few times. The rearrangement links TRBV4-1 to TRBJ1-5, with D possibly being TRBD1 (6 bases). The CDR3 is 17 amino acids. The germline gives CDR1 MGHRA, CDR2 YSYEKL. Trimming took off 2 bases at V and 4 bases at J, with 18 bases between the two ends. CDR3 coding DNA: TGCGCCAGCAGCCAAAGCGGTCAGGGGAGAGGGAATCAGCCCCAGCATTTT. It yields the protein CASSQSGQGRGNQPQHF.

The CDR3 region has the DNA TGCAGGACAGGGGGCGTGGGCACTGAAGCTTTCTTT. Protein product: CRTGGVGTEAFF. The V and J genes are TRBV29-1 and TRBJ1-1, with 10 bases that match TRBD1. This CDR3 spans 12 amino acids. Germline V lookup: CDR1 SQVTM, CDR2 ANQGSEA. The full variable domain, in which reference TRBV29-1 and TRBJ1-1 provide the parts outside the CDR3, is SAVISQKPSRDICQRGTSLTIQCQVDSQVTMMFWYRQQPGQSLTLIATANQGSEATYESGFVIDKFPISRPNLTFSTLTVSNMSPEDSSIYLCRTGGVGTEAFFGQGTRLTVV.

The chain employs TRBV18 and TRBJ1-5; no firm D call. CDR3 length: 16 amino acids. Trimming stripped 3 bases from V and 1 base from J, with 13 bases between. The V gene's germline CDR1 is KGHSH and CDR2 LQKENI. CDR3 DNA sequence: TGTGCCAGCTCACCTTTTGGGTCGAGGAGCAATCAGCCCCAGCATTTT. The encoded protein is CASSPFGSRSNQPQHF.

The chain recombines TRBV9 with TRBJ2-1; 8 nucleotides line up with TRBD2. The J segment lost 9 bases and the V segment lost 5 bases, leaving 10 bases of the junction unmatched. CDR3 size: 14 residues. The germline gives CDR1 SGDLS, CDR2 YYNGEE. The CDR3, as DNA: TGTGCCAGCAGGCCGGGACTAGAGGACGGTGAGCAGTTCTTC. Protein: CASRPGLEDGEQFF.

This chain uses TRBV9 with TRBJ2-3, with TRBD2 matching 10 bases. The V gene's germline CDR1 is SGDLS and CDR2 YYNGEE. CDR3 length equals 19 residues. J gave up 0 bases and V 0 bases, and 10 bases lay outside the gene matches. Written as DNA, the CDR3 is TGTGCCAGCAGCGTAGGAGCGGGGGGGGTCCCATTGAGCACAGATACGCAGTATTTT. The encoded protein is CASSVGAGGVPLSTDTQYF.

The CDR3 sequence is CASSGSGGAGEQYF. CDR3 DNA: TGTGCCAGCAGTGGTAGCGGGGGGGCTGGCGAGCAGTACTTC. This sequence joins TRBV6-1 and TRBJ2-7; TRBD2 aligns across 11 bases. From germline, CDR1 is MNHNS and CDR2 SASEGT. The CDR3 runs to 14 residues. Trimming cost V 4 bases and J 6 bases; bases outside gene matches: 5.

In DNA, the CDR3 is TGTGCCAGCAGTGAATATAACTACGAGCAGTACTTC. It translates to CASSEYNYEQYF. This sequence joins TRBV25-1 and TRBJ2-7; D gene uncertain. Germline V gene sequence: CDR1 MGHDK, CDR2 SYGVNS. The CDR3 is 12 residues long. With 0 bases removed from V and 3 bases from J, the gap between germline ends came to 3 bases.

This clone was found a few times. The chain employs TRBV7-9 and TRBJ1-2; 10 bases fit TRBD1. Trimming at V came to 4 bases and at J to 4 bases, leaving 12 bases not matched to a gene. The germline V gene encodes CDR1 SEHNR and CDR2 FQNEAQ (reference sequence). CDR3 length equals 17 residues. CDR3 residues: CASSSTQTGGGLYGYTF. The CDR3 bases are TGTGCCAGCAGCTCGACTCAGACAGGGGGCGGACTCTATGGCTACACCTTC.

The rearrangement joins TRBV27 to TRBJ1-2; D remains unclear. Germline V gives CDR1 MNHEY, CDR2 SMNVEV (reference sequence). The CDR3 is 11 residues long. V lost 6 bases and J 5 bases, leaving 7 bases between the germline ends. The CDR3 DNA is TGTGCCAGCAGAGGCGGTTATGGCTACACCTTC. Encoded protein: CASRGGYGYTF.

DNA of the CDR3: TGTGCCAGCAGTTTAACAGCCGGGACTAGCGGCTACGAGCAGTACTTC. Translation: CASSLTAGTSGYEQYF. This sequence joins TRBV27 and TRBJ2-7, with TRBD2 identical over 11 bases. With V trimmed by 2 bases and J by 3 bases, 6 bases remained unmatched. Germline CDR1 MNHEY, CDR2 SMNVEV (reference sequence). The CDR3 length is 16 residues.

This sequence joins TRBV13 and TRBJ1-1; possibly TRBD1 for D (5 bases). CDR3 length: 17 residues. The germline V and J ends were trimmed by 4 bases and 1 base, with 19 bases remaining between them. CDR1 is PRHDT and CDR2 is FYEKMQ in the germline V gene (reference sequence). CDR3 loop: CASSSLFLGAENTEAFF. CDR3 in DNA: TGTGCCAGCAGCTCTCTTTTCCTAGGGGCGGAGAACACTGAAGCTTTCTTT.

This clone came up a few times. The chain couples TRBV5-4 to TRBJ2-1, with a weak D call TRBD2 (5 bases). CDR1 and CDR2 from the germline V gene are SGHNT and YYREEE (reference sequence). V was trimmed by 4 bases and J by 10 bases, leaving 9 bases between them. The CDR3 is 11 residues long. The CDR3 nucleotides read TGTGCCAGCAGCGACTCGGGAGAGCAGTTCTTC. It encodes CASSDSGEQFF.

The chain carries TRBV19 and TRBJ2-7, with TRBD2 matching 10 bases. The CDR3 is made up of 15 amino acids. Germline-derived CDR1 and CDR2 are LNHDA and SQIVND (reference sequence). The V gene end was trimmed by 3 bases and the J gene end by 5 bases; junction bases not matched to a gene: 7. CDR3 sequence reads: CASSMLAGEGNEQYF. CDR3 bases: TGTGCCAGTAGTATGCTAGCGGGAGAGGGGAACGAGCAGTACTTC.

This chain links TRBV18 with TRBJ2-5; tentatively, D is TRBD2 (5 bases). The CDR3 covers 14 residues. V lost 0 bases, J lost 5 bases, and 10 bases lay in between. In germline, CDR1 is KGHSH, CDR2 LQKENI. The CDR3: CASSPPGEGETQYF. In DNA, the CDR3 is TGTGCCAGCTCACCACCGGGCGAGGGCGAGACCCAGTACTTC.

The rearrangement joins TRBV14 to TRBJ1-2; D ambiguous. This CDR3 is built from 15 residues. Trimming removed 0 bases at V and 8 bases at J, with 16 bases between. Per the germline V gene, CDR1 is SGHDN and CDR2 is FVKESK. For the CDR3, the DNA is TGTGCCAGCAGCCAAGAGTGGGTCGCGGGGAACGGCTACACCTTC. Protein sequence: CASSQEWVAGNGYTF.

The rearrangement links TRBV6-5 to TRBJ2-7; the D gene is possibly TRBD2 (6 bases). The CDR3 has 14 residues. The germline V gene encodes CDR1 MNHEY and CDR2 SVGAGI. Trimming left V 7 bases short and J 6 bases short, with 19 bases between. In DNA form, the CDR3 reads TGTGCCAGCATGGTCGGGACTTCCGCGGGCGAGCAGTACTTC. Encoded protein: CASMVGTSAGEQYF.